The T cell receptor beta chain described here comes from a study of T cell responses to AZD1222 COVID-19 vaccine. Sequenced by immunoSEQ multiplex PCR; TCRdb stores in-frame clones only, minus some. The data contain over 45,000 clones, about 89% of them singletons. The material was peripheral blood, obtained 28 days after the second AZD1222 dose. The TCR originated in an adult who received the AZD1222 COVID-19 vaccine.

CDR3 in DNA: TGTGCCAGCTCACCACCGGGACTATACCTCAATTACGAGCAGTACTTC. Residues: CASSPPGLYLNYEQYF. The rearrangement uses TRBV18 and TRBJ2-7; 7 positions match TRBD2. The junction had 9 bases not matched to a gene; V was cut back by 0 bases and J by 4 bases. The CDR3 length is 16 residues. CDR1 is KGHSH and CDR2 is LQKENI in the germline V gene.